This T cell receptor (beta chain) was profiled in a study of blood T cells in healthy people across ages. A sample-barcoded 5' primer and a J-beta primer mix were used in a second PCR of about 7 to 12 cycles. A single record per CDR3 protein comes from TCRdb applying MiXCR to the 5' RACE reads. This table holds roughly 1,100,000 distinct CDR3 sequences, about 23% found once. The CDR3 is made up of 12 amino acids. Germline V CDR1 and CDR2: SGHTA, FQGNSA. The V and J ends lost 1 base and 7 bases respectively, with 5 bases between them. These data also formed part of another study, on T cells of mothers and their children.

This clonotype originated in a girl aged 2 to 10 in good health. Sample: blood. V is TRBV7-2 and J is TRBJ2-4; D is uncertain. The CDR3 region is CASSLVANIQYF. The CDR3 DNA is TGTGCCAGCAGCTTAGTCGCTAACATTCAGTACTTC.